The TCR beta chain under discussion was sequenced for a study of T-cell reconstitution after alpha-beta-depleted transplantation in children. The germline V gene has CDR1 SSHAT and CDR2 FNYEAQ (reference sequence). The CDR3 is 13 residues long. V was shortened by 0 bases and J by 3 bases, with 6 bases between the two germline ends. This clonotype has a count of ten or more. Preparing the TCRbeta library involved the use of unique molecular identifiers. MiXCR, run by TCRdb on the PCR reads, gives a single entry per CDR3 protein. This repertoire shows some 240,000 distinct CDR3 sequences, around 9.7% found once; its top ten account for over 4.5%.

This TCR was sampled from a human donor who donated a stem cell graft to a child with SCID. This chain links TRBV7-7 with TRBJ2-7; D uncertain. The sample was PBMCs from the stem cell graft donor, taken from the stem cell graft. In nucleotides, the CDR3 is TGTGCCAGCAGCTTAGCGCTCCGCTACGAGCAGTACTTC. Amino acids: CASSLALRYEQYF.